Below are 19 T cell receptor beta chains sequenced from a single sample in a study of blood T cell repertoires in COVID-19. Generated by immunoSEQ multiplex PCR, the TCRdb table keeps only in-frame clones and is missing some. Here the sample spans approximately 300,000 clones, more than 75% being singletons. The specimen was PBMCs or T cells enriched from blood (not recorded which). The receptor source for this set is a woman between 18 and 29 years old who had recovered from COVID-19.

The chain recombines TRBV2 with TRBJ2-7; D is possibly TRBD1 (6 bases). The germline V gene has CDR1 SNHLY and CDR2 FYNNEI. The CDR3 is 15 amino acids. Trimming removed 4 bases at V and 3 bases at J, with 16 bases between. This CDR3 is CASSVEDRNIYEQYF. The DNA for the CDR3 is TGTGCCAGCAGTGTAGAAGACAGGAATATCTACGAGCAGTACTTC.

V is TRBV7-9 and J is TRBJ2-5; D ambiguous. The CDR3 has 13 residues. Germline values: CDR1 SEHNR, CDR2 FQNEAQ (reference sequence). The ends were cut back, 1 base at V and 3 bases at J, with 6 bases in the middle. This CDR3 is CASSLGQEETQYF. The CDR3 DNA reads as TGTGCCAGCAGCTTAGGTCAGGAAGAGACCCAGTACTTC.

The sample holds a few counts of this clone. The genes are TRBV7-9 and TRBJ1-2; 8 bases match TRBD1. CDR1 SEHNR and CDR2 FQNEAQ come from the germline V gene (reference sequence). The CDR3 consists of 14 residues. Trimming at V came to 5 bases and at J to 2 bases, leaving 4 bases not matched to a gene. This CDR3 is CASSMTGVNYGYTF. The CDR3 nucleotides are TGTGCCAGCAGCATGACAGGGGTGAACTATGGCTACACCTTC.

CDR3 protein: CASSLGTGSNEKLFF. In nucleotides, the CDR3 is TGTGCCAGCAGCTTGGGGACAGGGAGTAATGAAAAACTGTTTTTT. V and J are TRBV5-4 and TRBJ1-4; the match to TRBD1 covers 8 bases. The V segment lost 0 bases and the J segment 4 bases; nucleotides outside the gene matches: 2. The CDR3 contains 15 residues. Germline lookup yields CDR1 SGHNT and CDR2 YYREEE (reference sequence).

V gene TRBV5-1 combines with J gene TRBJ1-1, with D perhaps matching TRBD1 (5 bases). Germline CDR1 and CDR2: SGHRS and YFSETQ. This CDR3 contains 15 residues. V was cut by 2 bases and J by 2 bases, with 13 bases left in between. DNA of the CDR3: TGCGCCAGCAGCTTTATCGGGGGAATAAACACTGAAGCTTTCTTT. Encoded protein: CASSFIGGINTEAFF.

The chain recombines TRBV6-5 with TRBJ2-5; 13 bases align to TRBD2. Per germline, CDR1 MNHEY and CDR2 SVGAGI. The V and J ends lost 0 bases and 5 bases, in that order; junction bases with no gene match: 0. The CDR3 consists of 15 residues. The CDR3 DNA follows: TGTGCCAGCAGTTACTCGACTAGCGGGAGGGAGACCCAGTACTTC. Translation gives CASSYSTSGRETQYF.

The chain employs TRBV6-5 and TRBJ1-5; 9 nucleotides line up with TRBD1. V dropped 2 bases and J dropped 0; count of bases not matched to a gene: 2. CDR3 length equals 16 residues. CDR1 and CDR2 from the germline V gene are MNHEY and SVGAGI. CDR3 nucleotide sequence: TGTGCCAGCAGTTACCGGGACAGGGTTAGCAATCAGCCCCAGCATTTT. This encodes CASSYRDRVSNQPQHF.

CDR3 region: CASSYPNSGGYTF. The CDR3 region has the DNA TGTGCCAGCAGCTACCCCAACTCGGGGGGCTACACCTTC. The chain joins TRBV7-2 to TRBJ1-2; D is uncertain. The V end lost 4 bases, the J end lost 8 bases, and 14 bases lay between the germline ends. Germline V gene data show CDR1 as SGHTA and CDR2 as FQGNSA. This CDR3 contains 13 residues.

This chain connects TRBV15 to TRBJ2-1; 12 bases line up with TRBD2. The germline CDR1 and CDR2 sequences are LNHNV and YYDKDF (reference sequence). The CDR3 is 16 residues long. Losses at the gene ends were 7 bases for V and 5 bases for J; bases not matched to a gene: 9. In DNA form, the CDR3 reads TGTGCCACCACCGCCGAACTAGCGGGAGGACACAATGAGCAGTTCTTC. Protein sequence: CATTAELAGGHNEQFF.

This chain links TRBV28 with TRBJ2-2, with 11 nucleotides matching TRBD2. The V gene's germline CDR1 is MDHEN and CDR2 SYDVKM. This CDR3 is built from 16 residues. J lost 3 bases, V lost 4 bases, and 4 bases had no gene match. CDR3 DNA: TGTGCCAGCAGTTACCTTAGCGGGAGGGACACCGGGGAGCTGTTTTTT. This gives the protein CASSYLSGRDTGELFF.

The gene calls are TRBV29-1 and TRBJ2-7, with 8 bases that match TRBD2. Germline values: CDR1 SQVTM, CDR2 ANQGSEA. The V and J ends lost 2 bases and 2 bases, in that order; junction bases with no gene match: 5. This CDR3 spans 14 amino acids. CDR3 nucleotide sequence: TGCAGCGTTGAATCAACTAGCGGAACCTACGAGCAGTACTTC. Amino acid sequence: CSVESTSGTYEQYF.

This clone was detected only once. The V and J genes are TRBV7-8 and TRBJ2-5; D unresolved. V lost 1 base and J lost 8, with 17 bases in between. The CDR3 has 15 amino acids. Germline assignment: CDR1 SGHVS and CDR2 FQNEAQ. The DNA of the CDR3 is TGTGCCAGCAGCTTAGAACGGGTCTACCGGCGTACCCAGTACTTC. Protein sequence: CASSLERVYRRTQYF.

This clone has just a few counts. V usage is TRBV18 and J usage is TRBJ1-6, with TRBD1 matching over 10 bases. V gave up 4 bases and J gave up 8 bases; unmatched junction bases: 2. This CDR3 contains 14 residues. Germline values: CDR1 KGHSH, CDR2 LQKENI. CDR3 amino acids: CASSLDRGDSPLHF. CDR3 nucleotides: TGTGCCAGCTCACTGGACAGGGGGGATTCACCCCTCCACTTT. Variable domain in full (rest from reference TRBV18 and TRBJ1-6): NAGVMQNPRHLVRRRGQEARLRCSPMKGHSHVYWYRQLPEEGLKFMVYLQKENIIDESGMPKERFSAEFPKEGPSILRIQQVVRGDSAAYFCASSLDRGDSPLHFGNGTRLTVT.

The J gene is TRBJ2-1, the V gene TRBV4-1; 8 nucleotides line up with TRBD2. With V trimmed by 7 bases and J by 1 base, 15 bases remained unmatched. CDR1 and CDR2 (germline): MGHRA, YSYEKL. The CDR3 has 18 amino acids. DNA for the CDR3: TGCGCCAGCACCCGAAAACCGGGGGGGCCCGGATCCTACAATGAGCAGTTCTTC. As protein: CASTRKPGGPGSYNEQFF.

CDR3 coding DNA: TGTGCCAGCAGCTACACAGGGGAGCATACCGGGGAGCTGTTTTTT. Protein sequence: CASSYTGEHTGELFF. The chain recombines TRBV13 with TRBJ2-2; 7 nucleotides align to TRBD1. Trimming cost V 4 bases and J 5 bases; bases outside gene matches: 7. This CDR3 comprises 15 residues. Germline V gene data show CDR1 as PRHDT and CDR2 as FYEKMQ (reference sequence).

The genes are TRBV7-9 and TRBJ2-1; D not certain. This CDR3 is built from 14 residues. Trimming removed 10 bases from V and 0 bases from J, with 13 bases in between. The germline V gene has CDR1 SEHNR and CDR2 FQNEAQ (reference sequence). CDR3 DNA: TGTGCCACCGAAGTGACGGGCTCCTACAATGAGCAGTTCTTC. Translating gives CATEVTGSYNEQFF.

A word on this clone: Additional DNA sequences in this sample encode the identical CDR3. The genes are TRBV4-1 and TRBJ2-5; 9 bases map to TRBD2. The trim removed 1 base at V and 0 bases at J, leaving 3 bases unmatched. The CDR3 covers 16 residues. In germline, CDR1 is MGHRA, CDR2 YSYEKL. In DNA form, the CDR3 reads TGCGCCAGCAGCCAAGTAGGCGGGAGGGACCAAGAGACCCAGTACTTC. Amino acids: CASSQVGGRDQETQYF.

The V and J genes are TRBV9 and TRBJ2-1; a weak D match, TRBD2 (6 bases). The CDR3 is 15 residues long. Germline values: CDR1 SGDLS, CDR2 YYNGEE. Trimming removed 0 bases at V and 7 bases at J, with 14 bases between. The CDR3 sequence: CASSVELAYPNEQFF. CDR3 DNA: TGTGCCAGCAGCGTAGAACTAGCCTATCCTAATGAGCAGTTCTTC. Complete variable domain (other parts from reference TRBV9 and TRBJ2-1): DSGVTQTPKHLITATGQRVTLRCSPRSGDLSVYWYQQSLDQGLQFLIQYYNGEERAKGNILERFSAQQFPDLHSELNLSSLELGDSALYFCASSVELAYPNEQFFGPGTRLTVL.

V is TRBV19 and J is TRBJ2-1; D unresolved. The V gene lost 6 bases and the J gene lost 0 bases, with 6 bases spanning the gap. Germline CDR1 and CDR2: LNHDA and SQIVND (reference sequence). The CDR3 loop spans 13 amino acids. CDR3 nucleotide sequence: TGTGCCAGTAGAAAGAGCTCCTACAATGAGCAGTTCTTC. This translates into CASRKSSYNEQFF.